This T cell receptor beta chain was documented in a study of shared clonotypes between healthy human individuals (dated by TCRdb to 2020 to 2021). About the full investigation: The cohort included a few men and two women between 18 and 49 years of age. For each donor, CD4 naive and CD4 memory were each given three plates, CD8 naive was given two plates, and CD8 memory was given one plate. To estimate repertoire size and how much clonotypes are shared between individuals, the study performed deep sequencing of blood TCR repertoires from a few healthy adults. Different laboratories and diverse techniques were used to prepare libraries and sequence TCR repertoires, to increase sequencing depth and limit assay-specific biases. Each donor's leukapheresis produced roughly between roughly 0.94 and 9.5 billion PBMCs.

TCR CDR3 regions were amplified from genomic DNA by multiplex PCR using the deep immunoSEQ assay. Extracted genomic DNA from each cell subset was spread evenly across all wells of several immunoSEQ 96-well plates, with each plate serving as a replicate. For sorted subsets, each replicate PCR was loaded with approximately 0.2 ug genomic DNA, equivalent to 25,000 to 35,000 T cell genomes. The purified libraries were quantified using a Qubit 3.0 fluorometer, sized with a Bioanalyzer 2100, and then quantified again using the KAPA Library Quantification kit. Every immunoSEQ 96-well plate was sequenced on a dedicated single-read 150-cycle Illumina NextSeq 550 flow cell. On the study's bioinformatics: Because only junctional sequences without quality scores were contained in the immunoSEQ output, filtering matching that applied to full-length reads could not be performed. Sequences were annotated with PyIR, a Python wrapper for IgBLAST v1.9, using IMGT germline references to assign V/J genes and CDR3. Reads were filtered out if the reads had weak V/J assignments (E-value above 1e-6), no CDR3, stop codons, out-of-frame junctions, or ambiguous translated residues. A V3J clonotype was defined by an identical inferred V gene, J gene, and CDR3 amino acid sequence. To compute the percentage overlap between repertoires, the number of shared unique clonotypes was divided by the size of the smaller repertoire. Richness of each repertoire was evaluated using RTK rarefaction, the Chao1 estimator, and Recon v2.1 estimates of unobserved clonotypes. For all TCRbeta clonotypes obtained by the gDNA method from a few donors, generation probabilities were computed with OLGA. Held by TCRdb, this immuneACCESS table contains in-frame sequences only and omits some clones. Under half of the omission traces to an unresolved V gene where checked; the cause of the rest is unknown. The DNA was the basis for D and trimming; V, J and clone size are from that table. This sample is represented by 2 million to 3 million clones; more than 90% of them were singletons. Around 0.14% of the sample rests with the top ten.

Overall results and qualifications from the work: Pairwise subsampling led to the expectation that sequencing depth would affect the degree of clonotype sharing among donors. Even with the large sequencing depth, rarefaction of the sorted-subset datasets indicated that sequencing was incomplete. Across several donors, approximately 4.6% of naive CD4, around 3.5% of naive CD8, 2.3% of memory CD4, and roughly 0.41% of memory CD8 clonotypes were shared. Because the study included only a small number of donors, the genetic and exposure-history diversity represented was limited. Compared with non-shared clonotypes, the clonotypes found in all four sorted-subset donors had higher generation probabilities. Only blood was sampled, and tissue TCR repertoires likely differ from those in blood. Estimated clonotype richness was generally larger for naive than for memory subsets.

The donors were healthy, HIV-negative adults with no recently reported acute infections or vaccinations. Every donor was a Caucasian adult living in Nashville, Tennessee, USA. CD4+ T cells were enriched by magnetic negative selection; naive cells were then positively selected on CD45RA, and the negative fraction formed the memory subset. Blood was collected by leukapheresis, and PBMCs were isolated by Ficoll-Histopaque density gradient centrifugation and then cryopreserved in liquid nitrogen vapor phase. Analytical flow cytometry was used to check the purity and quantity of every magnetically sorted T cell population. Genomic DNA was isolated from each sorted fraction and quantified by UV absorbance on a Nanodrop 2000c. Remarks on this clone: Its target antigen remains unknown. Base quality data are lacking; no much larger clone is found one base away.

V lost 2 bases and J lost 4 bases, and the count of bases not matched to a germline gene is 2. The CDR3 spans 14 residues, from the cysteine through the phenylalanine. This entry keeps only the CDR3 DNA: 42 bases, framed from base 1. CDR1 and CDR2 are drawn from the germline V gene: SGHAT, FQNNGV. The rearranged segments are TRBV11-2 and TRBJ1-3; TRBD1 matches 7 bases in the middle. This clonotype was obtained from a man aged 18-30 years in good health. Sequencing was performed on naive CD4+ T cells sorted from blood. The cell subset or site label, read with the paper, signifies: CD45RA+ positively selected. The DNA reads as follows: TGTGCCAGCAGCTTAAGGGGGCTCGGAAACACCATATATTTT. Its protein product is CASSLRGLGNTIYF.